Each of the 24 T cell receptor beta chains below was sequenced from the same sample in a study of CD8+CD57+ T cells in acquired aplastic anemia. Both TCR beta VDJ combination and CDR3 sequence profiling were carried out. Genomic DNA was the template for this profiling. TCRdb re-called the reads with MiXCR, one entry per CDR3 protein. The table has around 80,000 distinct CDR3 sequences, roughly two thirds seen once. The sequenced patients had an expansion of CD8+CD57+ cells seen by flow cytometry. Sequencing was done on a sample of sorted CD4+, CD8+, or CD8+CD57+ T cells (not recorded which) from PBMCs. The receptors shown here come from a human donor with aplastic anemia.

The gene calls are TRBV2 and TRBJ1-6; D is ambiguous. The CDR3 contains 13 residues. V was cut by 4 bases and J by 10 bases, with 11 bases left in between. Germline values: CDR1 SNHLY, CDR2 FYNNEI. The DNA for the CDR3 is TGTGCCAGCAGTGTTGAGTGGCGCTCACCCCTCCACTTT. Translating gives CASSVEWRSPLHF.

This clonotype was recorded at least ten times. The chain is built from TRBV19 and TRBJ2-5, with TRBD1 matching over 7 bases. This CDR3 region has 16 residues. Germline values: CDR1 LNHDA, CDR2 SQIVND (reference sequence). V trimming: 3 bases; J trimming: 1 base; junction bases outside the gene matches: 8. In DNA form, the CDR3 reads TGTGCCAGTAGTATCTATGAGGGGGCAGGCCAAGAGACCCAGTACTTC. Its protein is CASSIYEGAGQETQYF.

The J gene is TRBJ2-3, the V gene TRBV6-5; D not resolved. This CDR3 contains 15 residues. Germline lookup yields CDR1 MNHEY and CDR2 SVGAGI. The germline V and J ends were trimmed by 3 bases and 6 bases, with 16 bases remaining between them. The CDR3 sequence is CASSYKGMVSDTQYF. The CDR3 DNA is TGTGCCAGCAGTTATAAGGGTATGGTGTCGGATACGCAGTATTTT.

The V call is TRBV7-9, the J call TRBJ1-5; unclear D gene. This CDR3 comprises 12 residues. Trimming stripped 5 bases from V and 7 bases from J, with 9 bases between. CDR1 is SEHNR and CDR2 is FQNEAQ in the germline V gene (reference sequence). The CDR3 DNA sequence: TGTGCCAGCAGCCCGCTGGAACAGCCCCAGCATTTT. The encoded protein is CASSPLEQPQHF.

The rearrangement joins TRBV4-3 to TRBJ1-4; D not resolved. Germline lookup yields CDR1 LGHNA and CDR2 YSLEER. CDR3 length: 14 amino acids. V gave up 1 base and J gave up 8 bases, with 11 bases separating them. In DNA form, the CDR3 reads TGCGCCAGCAGCCAAGTCCCCTCACGGGAAAAACTGTTTTTT. It yields the protein CASSQVPSREKLFF.

The gene calls are TRBV7-3 and TRBJ1-5; D unclear. Germline CDR1 reads SGHTA; CDR2 reads FQGTGA. The CDR3 consists of 15 residues. Trimming pared 5 bases from V and 1 base from J, leaving 12 bases between. CDR3 bases: TGTGCCAGCAGCCATCCTACGGAGAGCAATCAGCCCCAGCATTTT. Protein: CASSHPTESNQPQHF.

The table lists this clonotype with a few counts. This sequence joins TRBV7-6 and TRBJ2-3, with TRBD1 matching over 7 bases. The CDR3 has 17 residues. Germline CDR1 is SGHVS and CDR2 is FNYEAQ. V was pared by 5 bases and J by 2 bases, with 13 bases of the junction left unmatched. CDR3 protein: CASSHLSGTEDTDTQYF. The DNA of the CDR3 is TGTGCCAGCAGCCACCTCTCCGGGACAGAAGACACAGATACGCAGTATTTT. The full variable domain, its missing parts supplied by reference TRBV7-6 and TRBJ2-3, is GAGVSQSPRYKVTKRGQDVALRCDPISGHVSLYWYRQALGQGPEFLTYFNYEAQQDKSGLPNDRFSAERPEGSISTLTIQRTEQRDSAMYRCASSHLSGTEDTDTQYFGPGTRLTVL.

This chain connects TRBV20-1 to TRBJ2-7; D unresolved. CDR3 length: 13 amino acids. CDR1 and CDR2 (germline): DFQATT, SNEGSKA (reference sequence). Trimming took 0 bases from V and 0 from J, leaving 6 bases between them. As DNA, the CDR3 is TGCAGTGCTAGAGATGTGAACTCCTACGAGCAGTACTTC. Protein sequence: CSARDVNSYEQYF.

This clonotype was recorded only once. The CDR3 DNA follows: TGCAGTGTTAGCGGGATGAGCTCCTACAATGAGCAGTTCTTC. Translating gives CSVSGMSSYNEQFF. The V and J genes are TRBV20-1 and TRBJ2-1; 8 bases map to TRBD2. The CDR3 extends over 14 amino acids. Germline V lookup: CDR1 DFQATT, CDR2 SNEGSKA (reference sequence). Losses at the gene ends were 7 bases for V and 0 bases for J; bases not matched to a gene: 5.

This chain joins TRBV11-1 and TRBJ2-2; 9 nucleotides line up with TRBD2. After removal of 5 bases from V and 6 bases from J, the junction contained 10 bases not matched to a gene. Germline loops: CDR1 SGHAT, CDR2 FQDESV (reference sequence). The CDR3 sequence is 16 residues long. This chain's CDR3 is CASSPGGGRASGELFF. The CDR3 DNA reads as TGTGCCAGCAGCCCTGGTGGCGGGAGGGCGTCCGGGGAGCTGTTTTTT.

This chain connects TRBV24-1 to TRBJ2-5, with 10 positions matching TRBD1. V dropped 9 bases and J dropped 1; count of bases not matched to a gene: 1. CDR3 length: 13 residues. Germline CDR1 reads KGHDR; CDR2 reads SFDVKD. This chain's CDR3 is CATRQGAQETQYF. The CDR3 DNA reads TGTGCCACCCGACAGGGGGCCCAAGAGACCCAGTACTTC.

The chain links TRBV19 to TRBJ2-7; maybe TRBD2 (6 bases). V shed 9 bases and J shed 0 bases, with 18 bases lying between them. Germline CDR1 is LNHDA and CDR2 is SQIVND (reference sequence). The CDR3 contains 15 residues. CDR3 sequence: CASQQGRGSSYEQYF. The CDR3 coding sequence is TGTGCCAGCCAACAAGGGCGGGGCAGCTCCTACGAGCAGTACTTC.

This sequence joins TRBV7-9 and TRBJ1-1; D remains ambiguous. Per the germline V gene, CDR1 is SEHNR and CDR2 is FQNEAQ (reference sequence). This CDR3 has 15 residues. Trimming pared 5 bases from V and 5 bases from J, leaving 18 bases between. CDR3 sequence reads: CASSPTPGLGTEAFF. In nucleotides, the CDR3 is TGTGCCAGCAGCCCCACTCCGGGCCTGGGGACTGAAGCTTTCTTT.

The V gene is TRBV7-9, the J gene TRBJ1-1, with D possibly matching TRBD1 (5 bases). V was cut by 5 bases and J by 1 base, with 8 bases left in between. Germline CDR1 reads SEHNR; CDR2 reads FQNEAQ (reference sequence). The length of the CDR3 is 13 residues. DNA of the CDR3: TGTGCCAGCAGCACGACAGCGAACACTGAAGCTTTCTTT. The encoded protein is CASSTTANTEAFF. Full variable domain (missing parts from reference TRBV7-9 and TRBJ1-1): DTGVSQNPRHKITKRGQNVTFRCDPISEHNRLYWYRQTLGQGPEFLTYFQNEAQLEKSRLLSDRFSAERPKGSFSTLEIQRTEQGDSAMYLCASSTTANTEAFFGQGTRLTVV.

This clonotype appeared a single time. This chain links TRBV7-2 with TRBJ2-7; D is uncertain. Germline CDR1 reads SGHTA; CDR2 reads FQGNSA. The CDR3 length is 14 residues. Trimming shortened V by 2 bases and J by 1 base, and 9 bases separated the two germline ends. The CDR3 spells CASSLTSFSYEQYF. In DNA, the CDR3 is TGTGCCAGCAGCTTAACGTCGTTTTCCTACGAGCAGTACTTC.

The gene calls are TRBV19 and TRBJ1-5, with 7 bases matching TRBD1. Per the germline V gene, CDR1 is LNHDA and CDR2 is SQIVND (reference sequence). The CDR3 is 15 amino acids. Trimming removed 6 bases from V and 10 bases from J; junction bases left unmatched: 15. Written as DNA, the CDR3 is TGTGCCAGTAGCCCTGCGGCGGGACAGAGTTACCCCCAGCATTTT. This encodes CASSPAAGQSYPQHF.

The rearrangement joins TRBV19 to TRBJ2-7; TRBD1 matches 10 bases. Germline CDR1 LNHDA, CDR2 SQIVND (reference sequence). This CDR3 has 15 residues. J lost 1 base, V lost 6 bases, and 6 bases had no gene match. The CDR3 loop reads CASSPTGGESYEQYF. In DNA form, the CDR3 reads TGTGCCAGTAGCCCGACAGGGGGCGAGTCCTACGAGCAGTACTTC.

The V and J genes are TRBV7-9 and TRBJ2-2; D unclear. V was cut by 5 bases and J by 6 bases, with 13 bases left in between. Per germline, CDR1 SEHNR and CDR2 FQNEAQ (reference sequence). The CDR3 sequence is 14 residues long. CDR3 in DNA: TGTGCCAGCAGCCAAGATTTTCGGGCCGGGGAGCTGTTTTTT. Its protein product is CASSQDFRAGELFF.

The rearrangement links TRBV11-2 to TRBJ2-5; no clear D gene. The germline CDR1 and CDR2 sequences are SGHAT and FQNNGV. Trimming pared 3 bases from V and 5 bases from J, leaving 7 bases between. The CDR3 consists of 12 residues. CDR3 in amino acids: CASSFLGETQYF. CDR3 nucleotides: TGTGCCAGCAGCTTCTTAGGGGAGACCCAGTACTTC.

This clonotype came up many times. It is unclear where the CDR3 begins or ends on the DNA, so no DNA is shown, and the CDR3 is as TCRdb lists it. The chain links TRBV6-1 to TRBJ2-5; the DNA was not used to check the table's D call, TRBD1. Germline values: CDR1 MNHNS, CDR2 SASEGT. Including both end residues, the CDR3 is 11 amino acids long. CDR3 amino acids: CASRVGSGISF.

This clonotype was seen a handful of times. The rearrangement uses TRBV20-1 and TRBJ1-5, with D unclear. Germline assignment: CDR1 DFQATT and CDR2 SNEGSKA (reference sequence). The CDR3 runs 13 residues. Deletions cut 1 base from V and 6 bases from J, with 10 bases between. Written as DNA, the CDR3 is TGCAGTGCTAGAGTACCCAATGGTCAGCCCCAGCATTTT. Encoded protein: CSARVPNGQPQHF.

This chain connects TRBV15 to TRBJ1-3; D unclear. Germline V gives CDR1 LNHNV, CDR2 YYDKDF (reference sequence). The CDR3 covers 13 residues. V was clipped by 2 bases and J by 4 bases, with 6 bases between them. CDR3 nucleotides: TGTGCCACCAGCAGAAGTGTAGGAAACACCATATATTTT. Amino acid sequence: CATSRSVGNTIYF.

V is TRBV5-6 and J is TRBJ2-7, with 9 nucleotides matching TRBD1. V was pared by 3 bases and J by 6 bases, with 7 bases of the junction left unmatched. This CDR3 spans 14 amino acids. Germline-derived CDR1 and CDR2 are SGHDT and YYEEEE. CDR3 loop: CASSWRGQGSEQYF. CDR3 sequence (DNA): TGTGCCAGCAGCTGGAGGGGACAGGGAAGCGAGCAGTACTTC.

V usage is TRBV7-3 and J usage is TRBJ2-7; D gene uncertain. Trimming stripped 2 bases from V and 3 bases from J, with 11 bases between. Germline-derived CDR1 and CDR2 are SGHTA and FQGTGA. The CDR3 totals 14 residues. CDR3 coding DNA: TGTGCCAGCAGCTTAGAATCGGGCAGCTACGAGCAGTACTTC. Translation: CASSLESGSYEQYF.